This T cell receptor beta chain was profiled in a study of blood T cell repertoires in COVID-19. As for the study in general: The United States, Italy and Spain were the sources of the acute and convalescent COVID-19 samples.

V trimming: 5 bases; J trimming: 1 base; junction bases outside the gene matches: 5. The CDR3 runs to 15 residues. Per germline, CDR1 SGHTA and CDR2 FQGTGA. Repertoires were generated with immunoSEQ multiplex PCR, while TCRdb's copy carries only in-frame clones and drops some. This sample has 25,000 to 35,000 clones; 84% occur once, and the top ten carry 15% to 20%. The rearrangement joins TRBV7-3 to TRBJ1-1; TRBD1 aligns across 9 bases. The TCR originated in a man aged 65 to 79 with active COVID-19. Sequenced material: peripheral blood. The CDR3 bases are TGTGCCAGCAGCCCCCAGGGACAGGGGAACACTGAAGCTTTCTTT. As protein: CASSPQGQGNTEAFF. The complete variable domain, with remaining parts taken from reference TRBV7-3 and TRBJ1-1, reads GAGVSQTPSNKVTEKGKYVELRCDPISGHTALYWYRQSLGQGPEFLIYFQGTGAADDSGLPNDRFFAVRPEGSVSTLKIQRTERGDSAVYLCASSPQGQGNTEAFFGQGTRLTVV.